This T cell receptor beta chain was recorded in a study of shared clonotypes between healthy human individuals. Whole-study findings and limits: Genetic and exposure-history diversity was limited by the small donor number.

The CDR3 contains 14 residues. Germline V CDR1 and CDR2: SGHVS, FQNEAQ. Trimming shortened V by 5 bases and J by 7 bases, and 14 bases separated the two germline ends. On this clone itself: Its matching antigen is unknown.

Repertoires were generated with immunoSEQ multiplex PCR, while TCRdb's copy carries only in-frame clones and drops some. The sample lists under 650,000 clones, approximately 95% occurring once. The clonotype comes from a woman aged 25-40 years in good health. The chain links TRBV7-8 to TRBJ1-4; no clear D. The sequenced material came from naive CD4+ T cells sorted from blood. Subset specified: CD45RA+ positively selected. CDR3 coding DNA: TGTGCCAGCAGCCTTGGATCCTCTGGTGAAAAACTGTTTTTT. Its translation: CASSLGSSGEKLFF. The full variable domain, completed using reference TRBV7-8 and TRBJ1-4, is GAGVSQSPRYKVAKRGQDVALRCDPISGHVSLFWYQQALGQGPEFLTYFQNEAQLDKSGLPSDRFFAERPEGSVSTLKIQRTQQEDSAVYLCASSLGSSGEKLFFGSGTQLSVL.